This T cell receptor beta chain is drawn from a study of shared clonotypes between healthy human individuals. The study's findings and limits: Rarefaction curves obtained for sorted subsets showed sequencing incomplete despite large depth. Sequencing depth was expected to affect clonotype sharing among donors.

Naive CD4+ cells were CD45RA-selected; the remaining cells were memory. The protocol was immunoSEQ multiplex PCR, while the TCRdb copy is restricted to in-frame clones and leaves out a portion. The sample carries around 2,000,000 clones, 85% to 95% recorded once. Trimming cost V 3 bases and J 5 bases; bases outside gene matches: 5. CDR3 length equals 14 residues. Germline assignment: CDR1 GTSNPN and CDR2 SVGIG (reference sequence). Turning to this clone: The target antigen is unknown.

The receptor comes from a man between 18 and 29 years old in good health. The material sequenced was naive CD4+ T cells sorted from blood. Subset: CD45RA+ positively selected. V gene TRBV30 combines with J gene TRBJ2-2, with 8 bases identical to TRBD1. Written as DNA, the CDR3 is TGTGCCTGGAGAGAGACAGGGGTTACCGGGGAGCTGTTTTTT. Translated: CAWRETGVTGELFF.